A selection of T cell receptor beta chains follows, all from one sample in a study of beta chain features in type 1 diabetes. The method was immunoSEQ multiplex PCR; TCRdb's version includes in-frame clones alone and lacks a portion of them. The profile shows about 130,000 clones, nearly 9.5% of them singletons. The sample was central memory CD4+ T cells from blood. These receptor sequences come from a man between 18 and 35 years old in good health. Both conserved end residues are part of each CDR3. D genes are given only for firm matches.

J gene	D gene	V gene	CDR3 protein
TRBJ1-2	NA	TRBV6-1	CASSEGRNYGYTF
TRBJ1-1	TRBD1	TRBV27	CASTDRGSLKEAFF
TRBJ1-1	NA	TRBV7-2	CASSSQRGGGVAEAFF
TRBJ2-3	NA	TRBV25-1	CASSLQSSADTQYF
TRBJ2-7	TRBD2	TRBV5-1	CASSFLTSGGADEQYF
TRBJ1-2	TRBD1	TRBV6-4	CASSGQGWGYTF
TRBJ1-4	NA	TRBV7-9	CASSPRGTTNEKLFF
TRBJ2-7	TRBD1	TRBV10-3	CAASGTGVYEQYF
TRBJ1-2	NA	TRBV7-2	CASSLRPRLDGYTF
TRBJ1-6	TRBD1	TRBV9	CASSGPGTAYNSPLHF
TRBJ1-1	TRBD1	TRBV6-5	CASMETGRRGTEAFF
TRBJ1-2	NA	TRBV9	CASSVGQYGYTF
TRBJ1-3	NA	TRBV10-3	CAISEGPLSGNTIYF
TRBJ2-5	TRBD2	TRBV18	CASSPPLAGGRRETQYF
TRBJ2-6	NA	TRBV5-1	CASSLQGSSGANVLTF
TRBJ2-1	NA	TRBV27	CASSPSSHEQFF
TRBJ2-1	NA	TRBV2	CASSEEAGEQFF
TRBJ2-1	NA	TRBV9	CASSVARQGDNEQFF
TRBJ1-2	NA	TRBV7-2	CASTIGQPTNYGYTF
TRBJ2-1	NA	TRBV10-3	CAISESAGTYNEQFF
TRBJ2-3	TRBD2	TRBV4-3	CASSRGLAGGMDTQYF
TRBJ2-1	NA	TRBV29-1	CSVEAQQGGLYNEQFF
TRBJ2-1	NA	TRBV6-6	CASSYSQLVHEQFF
TRBJ1-5	NA	TRBV15	CATSRGGGAHQPQHF
TRBJ2-1	TRBD2	TRBV11-1	CASRPNSGLAYNEQFF
TRBJ1-2	NA	TRBV6-1	CASSEAGVAYGYTF
TRBJ2-7	TRBD1	TRBV4-3	CASSQDGTGKQYF
TRBJ2-5	TRBD1	TRBV2	CASSRDRGFGTQYF
TRBJ1-2	TRBD1	TRBV28	CASSPDRGYGYTF
TRBJ2-2	NA	TRBV7-3	CASSWQRNTGELFF
TRBJ2-1	NA	TRBV7-2	CASSSRTDHNEQFF
TRBJ2-5	NA	TRBV25-1	CASSESASSETQYF
TRBJ2-7	TRBD2	TRBV5-4	CASSLTSGVEQYF
TRBJ2-5	TRBD2	TRBV5-4	CASSSRGRGGQETQYF
TRBJ2-5	NA	TRBV5-1	CASSRNYQETQYF
TRBJ1-5	NA	TRBV7-2	CASSPQQVDLGQPQHF
TRBJ1-4	TRBD1	TRBV7-2	CASSVGTGGNEKLFF
TRBJ2-3	TRBD2	TRBV7-6	CASSARTSGGVRTDTQYF
TRBJ2-7	TRBD2	TRBV6-5	CASTGTTYEQYF
TRBJ2-3	TRBD2	TRBV19	CASSRLAEDTQYF
TRBJ1-2	NA	TRBV6-5	CASSYLGSGGGYGYTF
TRBJ1-5	NA	TRBV7-2	CASSPGQSHNQPQHF
TRBJ2-1	NA	TRBV5-8	CASSPRGAGYNEQFF
TRBJ2-5	TRBD2	TRBV4-1	CASSQALLAGGPETQYF
TRBJ1-6	NA	TRBV18	CASSPPAGANSPLHF
TRBJ1-5	NA	TRBV19	CASSSSGVQPQHF
TRBJ2-1	NA	TRBV27	CASRHLISWQAWDEQFF
TRBJ1-1	NA	TRBV2	CASSRQLNTEAFF
TRBJ1-4	TRBD1	TRBV4-3	CASSQDGDREEEKLFF
TRBJ2-7	TRBD2	TRBV6-5	CASMRGSSYEQYF
TRBJ2-1	NA	TRBV7-9	CASSRRGGPYNEQFF
TRBJ2-3	NA	TRBV19	CASRIAHRSSTDTQYF
TRBJ2-2	NA	TRBV19	CASSIVGRGRTGELFF